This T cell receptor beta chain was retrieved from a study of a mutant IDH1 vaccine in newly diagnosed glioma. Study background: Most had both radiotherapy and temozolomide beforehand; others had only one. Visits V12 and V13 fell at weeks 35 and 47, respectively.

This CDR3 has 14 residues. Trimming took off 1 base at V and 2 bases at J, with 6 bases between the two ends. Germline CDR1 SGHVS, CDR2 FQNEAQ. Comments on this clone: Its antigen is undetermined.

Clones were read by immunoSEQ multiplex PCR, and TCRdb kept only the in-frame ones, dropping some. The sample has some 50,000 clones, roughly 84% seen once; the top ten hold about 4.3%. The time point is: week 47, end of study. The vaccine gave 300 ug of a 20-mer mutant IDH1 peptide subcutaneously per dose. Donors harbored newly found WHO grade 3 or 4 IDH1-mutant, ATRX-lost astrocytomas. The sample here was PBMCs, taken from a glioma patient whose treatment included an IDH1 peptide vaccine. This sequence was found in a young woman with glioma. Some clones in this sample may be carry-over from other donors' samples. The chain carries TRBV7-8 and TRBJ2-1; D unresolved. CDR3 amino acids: CASSLGATYNEQFF. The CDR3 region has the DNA TGTGCCAGCAGCTTAGGGGCTACCTACAATGAGCAGTTCTTC.